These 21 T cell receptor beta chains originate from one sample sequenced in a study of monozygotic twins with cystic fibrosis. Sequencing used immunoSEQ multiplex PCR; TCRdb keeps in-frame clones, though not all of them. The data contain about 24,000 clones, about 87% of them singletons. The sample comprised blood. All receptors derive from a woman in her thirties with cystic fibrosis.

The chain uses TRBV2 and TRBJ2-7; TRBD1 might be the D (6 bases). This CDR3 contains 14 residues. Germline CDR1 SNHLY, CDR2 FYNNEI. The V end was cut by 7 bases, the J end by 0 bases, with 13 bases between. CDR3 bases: TGTGCCAGCAACGACAGGTTCAGCTCCTACGAGCAGTACTTC. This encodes CASNDRFSSYEQYF.

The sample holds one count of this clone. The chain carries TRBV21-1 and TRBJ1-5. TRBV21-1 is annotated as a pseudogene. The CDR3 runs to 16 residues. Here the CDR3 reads CASSNAEGRVNQPQHF. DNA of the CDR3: TGTGCCAGCAGCAACGCAGAGGGGAGGGTCAATCAGCCCCAGCATTTT.

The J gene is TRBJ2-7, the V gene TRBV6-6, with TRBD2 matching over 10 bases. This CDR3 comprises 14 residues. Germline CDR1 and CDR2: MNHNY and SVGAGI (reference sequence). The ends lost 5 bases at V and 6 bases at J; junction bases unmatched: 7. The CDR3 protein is CASSRERGGGEQYF. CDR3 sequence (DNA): TGTGCCAGCAGTAGAGAGCGGGGGGGCGGCGAGCAGTACTTC.

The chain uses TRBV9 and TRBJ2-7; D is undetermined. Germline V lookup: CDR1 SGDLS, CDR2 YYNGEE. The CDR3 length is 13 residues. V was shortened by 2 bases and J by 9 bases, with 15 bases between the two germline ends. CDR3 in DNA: TGTGCCAGCAGCGTGAGCGACATGGGCGTGCAGTACTTC. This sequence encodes CASSVSDMGVQYF.

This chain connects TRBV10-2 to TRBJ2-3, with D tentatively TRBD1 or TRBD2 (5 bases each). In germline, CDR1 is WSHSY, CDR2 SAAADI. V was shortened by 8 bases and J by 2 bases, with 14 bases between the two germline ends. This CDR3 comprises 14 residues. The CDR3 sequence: CASGLGALTDTQYF. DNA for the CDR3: TGCGCCAGCGGGCTCGGGGCCCTCACAGATACGCAGTATTTT.

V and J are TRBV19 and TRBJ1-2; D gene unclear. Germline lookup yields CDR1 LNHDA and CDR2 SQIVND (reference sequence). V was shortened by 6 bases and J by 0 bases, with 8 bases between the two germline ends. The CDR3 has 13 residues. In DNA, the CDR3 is TGTGCCAGTAGCGGGCGAACTAACTATGGCTACACCTTC. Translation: CASSGRTNYGYTF.

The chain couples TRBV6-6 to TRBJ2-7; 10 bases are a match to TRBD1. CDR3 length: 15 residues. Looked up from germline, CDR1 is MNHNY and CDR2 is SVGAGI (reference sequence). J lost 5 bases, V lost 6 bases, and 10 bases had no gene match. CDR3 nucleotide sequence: TGTGCCAGCAGCCAAGGGACAGGGGAAGTCGACGAGCAGTACTTC. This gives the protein CASSQGTGEVDEQYF.

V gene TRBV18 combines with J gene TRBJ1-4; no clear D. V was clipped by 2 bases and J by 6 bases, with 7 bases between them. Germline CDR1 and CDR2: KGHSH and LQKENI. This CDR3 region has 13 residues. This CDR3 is CASSPVRDEKLFF. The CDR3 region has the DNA TGTGCCAGCTCACCAGTTAGGGATGAAAAACTGTTTTTT.

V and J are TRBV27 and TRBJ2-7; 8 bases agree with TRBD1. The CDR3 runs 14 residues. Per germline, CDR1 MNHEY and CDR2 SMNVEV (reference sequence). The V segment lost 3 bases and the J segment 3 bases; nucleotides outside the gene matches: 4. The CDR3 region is CASSFGQGSYEQYF. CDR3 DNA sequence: TGTGCCAGCAGTTTTGGACAGGGAAGCTACGAGCAGTACTTC.

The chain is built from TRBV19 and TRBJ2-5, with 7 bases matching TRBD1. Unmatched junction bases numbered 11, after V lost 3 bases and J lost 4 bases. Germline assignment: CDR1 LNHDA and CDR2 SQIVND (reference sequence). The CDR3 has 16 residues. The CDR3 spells CASSMGTGALGETQYF. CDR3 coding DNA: TGTGCCAGTAGTATGGGCACAGGGGCCTTAGGAGAGACCCAGTACTTC.

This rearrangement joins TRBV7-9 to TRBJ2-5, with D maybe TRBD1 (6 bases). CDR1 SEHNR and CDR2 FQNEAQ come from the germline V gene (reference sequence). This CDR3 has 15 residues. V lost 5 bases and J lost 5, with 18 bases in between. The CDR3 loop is CASSDLLGGWETQYF. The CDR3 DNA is TGTGCCAGCAGCGACTTACTTGGGGGCTGGGAGACCCAGTACTTC.

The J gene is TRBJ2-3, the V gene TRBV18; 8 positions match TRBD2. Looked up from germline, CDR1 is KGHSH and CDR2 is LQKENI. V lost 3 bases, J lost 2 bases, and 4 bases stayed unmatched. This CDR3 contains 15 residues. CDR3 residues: CASSPIAGYTDTQYF. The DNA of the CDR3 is TGTGCCAGCTCACCGATAGCGGGGTACACAGATACGCAGTATTTT.

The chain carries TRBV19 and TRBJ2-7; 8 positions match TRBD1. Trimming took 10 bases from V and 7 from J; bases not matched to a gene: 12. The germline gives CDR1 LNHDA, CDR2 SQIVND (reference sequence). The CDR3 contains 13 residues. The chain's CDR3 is CATRGAGGREQYF. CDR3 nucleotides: TGTGCCACCAGAGGGGCAGGGGGCCGGGAGCAGTACTTC.

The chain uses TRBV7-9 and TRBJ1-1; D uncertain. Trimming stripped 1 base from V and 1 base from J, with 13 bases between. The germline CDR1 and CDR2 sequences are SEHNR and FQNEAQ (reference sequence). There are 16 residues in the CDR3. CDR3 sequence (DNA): TGTGCCAGCAGCTTAGAGATTGTAGGGCCGAACACTGAAGCTTTCTTT. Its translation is CASSLEIVGPNTEAFF.

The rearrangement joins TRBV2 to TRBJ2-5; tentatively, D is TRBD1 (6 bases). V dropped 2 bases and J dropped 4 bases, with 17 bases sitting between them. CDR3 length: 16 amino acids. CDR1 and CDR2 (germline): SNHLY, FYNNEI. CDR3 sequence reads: CASSELQGPARETQYF. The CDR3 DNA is TGTGCCAGCAGTGAATTGCAGGGGCCGGCGCGAGAGACCCAGTACTTC.

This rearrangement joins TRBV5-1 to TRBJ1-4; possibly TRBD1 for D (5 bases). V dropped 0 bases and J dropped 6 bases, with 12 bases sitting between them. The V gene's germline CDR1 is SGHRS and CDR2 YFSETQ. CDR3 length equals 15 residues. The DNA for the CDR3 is TGCGCCAGCAGCTTGGGCGCCAGGGTGGATGAAAAACTGTTTTTT. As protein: CASSLGARVDEKLFF.

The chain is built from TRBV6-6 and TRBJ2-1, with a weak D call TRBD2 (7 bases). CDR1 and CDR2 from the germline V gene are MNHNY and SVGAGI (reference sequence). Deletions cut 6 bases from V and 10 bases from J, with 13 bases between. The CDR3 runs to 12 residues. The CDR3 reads CASRGGAGEQFF. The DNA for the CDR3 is TGTGCCAGCAGGGGGGGGGCCGGAGAGCAGTTCTTC.

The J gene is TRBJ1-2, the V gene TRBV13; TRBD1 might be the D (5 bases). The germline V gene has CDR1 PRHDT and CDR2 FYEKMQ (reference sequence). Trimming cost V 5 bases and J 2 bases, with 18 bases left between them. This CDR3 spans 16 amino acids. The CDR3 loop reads CASSQRGKGWNYGYTF. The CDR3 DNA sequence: TGTGCCAGCAGCCAACGGGGGAAAGGCTGGAACTATGGCTACACCTTC.

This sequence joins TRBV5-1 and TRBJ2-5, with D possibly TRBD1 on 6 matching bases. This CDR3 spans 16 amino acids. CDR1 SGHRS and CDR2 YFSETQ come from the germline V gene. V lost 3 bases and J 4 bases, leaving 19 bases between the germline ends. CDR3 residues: CASSSLQGILGETQYF. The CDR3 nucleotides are TGCGCCAGCAGCTCCCTTCAGGGGATATTGGGAGAGACCCAGTACTTC.

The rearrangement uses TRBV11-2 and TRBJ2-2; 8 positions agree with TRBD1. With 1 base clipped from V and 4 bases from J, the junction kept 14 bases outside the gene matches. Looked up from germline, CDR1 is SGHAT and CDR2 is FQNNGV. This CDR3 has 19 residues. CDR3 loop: CASSLGRQGRTLVTGELFF. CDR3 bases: TGTGCCAGCAGCTTAGGTCGACAGGGGAGAACCCTGGTCACCGGGGAGCTGTTTTTT. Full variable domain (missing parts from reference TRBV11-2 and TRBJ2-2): EAGVAQSPRYKIIEKRQSVAFWCNPISGHATLYWYQQILGQGPKLLIQFQNNGVVDDSQLPKDRFSAERLKGVDSTLKIQPAKLEDSAVYLCASSLGRQGRTLVTGELFFGEGSRLTVL.

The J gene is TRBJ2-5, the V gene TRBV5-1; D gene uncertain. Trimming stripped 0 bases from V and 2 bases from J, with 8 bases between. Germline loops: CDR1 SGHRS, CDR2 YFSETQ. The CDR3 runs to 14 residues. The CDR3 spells CASSLAPIQETQYF. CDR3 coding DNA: TGCGCCAGCAGCTTGGCCCCAATTCAAGAGACCCAGTACTTC.